This note documents a single T cell receptor beta chain sequence. Its antigen is unidentified. CDR1 is MNHEY, CDR2 SVGEGT, per germline. CDR3 size: 15 residues. Following a re-call of the 5' RACE reads, TCRdb has one entry per CDR3 protein and lacks DNA. In total, the table holds 400,000 to 500,000 distinct CDR3 sequences. Skipping T cell sorting, the study isolated total RNA directly from whole blood. These data belong to a study of monozygotic twins with inflammatory bowel disease. Study outcomes and limitations: The study found lower TCRbeta diversity (inverse Simpson) in IBD patients than in healthy co-twins. Repertoire similarity did not differ between concordant and discordant twins, possibly owing to limited power.

This sequence was found in a human donor with ulcerative colitis or Crohn's disease, or a healthy co-twin of an affected twin (not recorded which). The material sequenced was blood. The chain links TRBV6-2 or TRBV6-3 to TRBJ1-6. The CDR3: CASSIRGTYNSPLHF.